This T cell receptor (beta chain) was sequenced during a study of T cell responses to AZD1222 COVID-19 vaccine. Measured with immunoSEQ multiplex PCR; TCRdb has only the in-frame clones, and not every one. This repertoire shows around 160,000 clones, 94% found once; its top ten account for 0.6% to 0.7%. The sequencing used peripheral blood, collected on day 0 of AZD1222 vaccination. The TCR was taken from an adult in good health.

CDR3 nucleotides: TGTGCCAGCAGCGAGTCGACAGGTCTCTCCTACGAGCAGTACTTC. It codes for CASSESTGLSYEQYF. The chain links TRBV11-2 to TRBJ2-7, with D maybe TRBD1 (6 bases). Germline CDR1 is SGHAT and CDR2 is FQNNGV. CDR3 length: 15 amino acids. With 5 bases removed from V and 0 bases from J, the gap between germline ends came to 14 bases.